These T cell receptor beta chains were read from a single sample in a study of T cells in Graves' hyperthyroidism and ophthalmopathy. From the multiplex PCR reads, TCRdb called clonotypes with MiXCR, one entry per CDR3 protein. The table includes fewer than 550,000 distinct CDR3 sequences, about 24% detected once. The sequencing input was blood. The receptors derive from a woman between 25 and 40 years old with Graves' ophthalmopathy. Both conserved end residues are part of each CDR3. D genes are given only for firm matches. Expanded clones are given a class, and other clones once, few, many or no size at all.

CDR3 protein: CASSDTSGGTTGELFF; CDR3 DNA: TGTGCCAGCAGCGACACTAGCGGGGGGACCACCGGGGAGCTGTTTTTT; D gene: TRBD2; clone size: few; J gene: TRBJ2-2; CDR3 length: 16; V gene: TRBV11-1
CDR3 protein: CASSLAGGAGTGELFF; CDR3 DNA: TGCGCCAGCAGCTTGGCGGGGGGCGCGGGCACCGGGGAGCTGTTTTTT; D gene: NA; clone size: NA; J gene: TRBJ2-2; CDR3 length: 16; V gene: TRBV5-1
CDR3 protein: CASSSSTSGGLTDTQYF; CDR3 DNA: TGTGCCAGCAGCTCCTCGACTAGCGGGGGGCTCACAGATACGCAGTATTTT; D gene: TRBD2; clone size: few; J gene: TRBJ2-3; CDR3 length: 17; V gene: TRBV11-1
CDR3 protein: CASSFNRGNGELFF; CDR3 DNA: TGTGCCAGCAGCTTTAACAGGGGTAACGGGGAGCTGTTTTTT; D gene: TRBD1; clone size: many; J gene: TRBJ2-2; CDR3 length: 14; V gene: TRBV7-2
CDR3 protein: CASSDLGGTETQYF; CDR3 DNA: TGTGCCAGCAGTGACCTCGGAGGTACAGAGACCCAGTACTTC; D gene: NA; clone size: many; J gene: TRBJ2-5; CDR3 length: 14; V gene: TRBV6-1
CDR3 protein: CATSQYEAYGYTF; CDR3 DNA: TGTGCCACCAGCCAATATGAAGCCTATGGCTACACCTTC; D gene: NA; clone size: many; J gene: TRBJ1-2; CDR3 length: 13; V gene: TRBV15
CDR3 protein: CSAPLEGRIHTEAFF; CDR3 DNA: TGCAGTGCCCCTCTTGAGGGGCGGATACACACTGAAGCTTTCTTT; D gene: NA; clone size: NA; J gene: TRBJ1-1; CDR3 length: 15; V gene: TRBV20-1
CDR3 protein: CASSLAPVQETQYF; CDR3 DNA: TGTGCCAGCAGCCTAGCCCCGGTCCAAGAGACCCAGTACTTC; D gene: NA; clone size: many; J gene: TRBJ2-5; CDR3 length: 14; V gene: TRBV7-9
CDR3 protein: CASSVTGWNTEAFF; CDR3 DNA: TGTGCCAGTAGTGTGACAGGGTGGAACACTGAAGCTTTCTTT; D gene: TRBD1; clone size: many; J gene: TRBJ1-1; CDR3 length: 14; V gene: TRBV19
CDR3 protein: CASRTERGSHEAFF; CDR3 DNA: TGTGCCAGCAGAACTGAAAGGGGAAGTCATGAAGCTTTCTTT; D gene: NA; clone size: many; J gene: TRBJ1-1; CDR3 length: 14; V gene: TRBV6-1
CDR3 protein: CAWGRQETQYF; CDR3 DNA: TGTGCCTGGGGACGGCAAGAGACCCAGTACTTC; D gene: NA; clone size: many; J gene: TRBJ2-5; CDR3 length: 11; V gene: TRBV30
CDR3 protein: CASSYIRGVGELFF; CDR3 DNA: TGTGCCAGCAGTTACATCCGTGGTGTGGGGGAGCTGTTTTTT; D gene: NA; clone size: many; J gene: TRBJ2-2; CDR3 length: 14; V gene: TRBV6-5
CDR3 protein: CSASIPGRANTEAFF; CDR3 DNA: TGCAGTGCTTCCATCCCTGGACGTGCCAACACTGAAGCTTTCTTT; D gene: NA; clone size: NA; J gene: TRBJ1-1; CDR3 length: 15; V gene: TRBV20-1
CDR3 protein: CATSRGGGETQYF; CDR3 DNA: TGTGCCACCAGCAGAGGGGGGGGAGAGACCCAGTACTTC; D gene: TRBD2; clone size: many; J gene: TRBJ2-5; CDR3 length: 13; V gene: TRBV15
CDR3 protein: CASSLLPGSENTGELFF; CDR3 DNA: TGTGCCAGCAGTTTACTACCAGGGTCCGAGAACACCGGGGAGCTGTTTTTT; D gene: NA; clone size: NA; J gene: TRBJ2-2; CDR3 length: 17; V gene: TRBV12-3/TRBV12-4
CDR3 protein: CASSLLTYGPLNTGELFF; CDR3 DNA: TGTGCCAGCAGTTTGTTGACCTATGGGCCTTTAAACACCGGGGAGCTGTTTTTT; D gene: NA; clone size: many; J gene: TRBJ2-2; CDR3 length: 18; V gene: TRBV12-3/TRBV12-4
CDR3 protein: CASSFDRGGGYTF; CDR3 DNA: TGTGCCAGCAGCTTCGACAGGGGAGGGGGCTACACCTTC; D gene: TRBD1; clone size: many; J gene: TRBJ1-2; CDR3 length: 13; V gene: TRBV7-3